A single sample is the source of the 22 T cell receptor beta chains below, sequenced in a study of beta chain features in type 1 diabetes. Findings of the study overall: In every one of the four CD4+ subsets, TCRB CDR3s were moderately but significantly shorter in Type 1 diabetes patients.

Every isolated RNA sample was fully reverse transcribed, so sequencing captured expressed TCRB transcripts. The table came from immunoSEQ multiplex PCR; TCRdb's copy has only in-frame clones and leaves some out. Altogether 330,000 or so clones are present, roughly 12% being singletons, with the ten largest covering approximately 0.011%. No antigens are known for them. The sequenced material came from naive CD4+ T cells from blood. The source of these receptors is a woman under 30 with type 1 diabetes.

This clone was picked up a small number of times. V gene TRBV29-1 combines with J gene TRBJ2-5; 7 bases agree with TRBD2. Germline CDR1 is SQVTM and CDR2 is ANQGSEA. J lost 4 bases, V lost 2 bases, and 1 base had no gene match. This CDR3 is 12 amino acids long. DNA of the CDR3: TGCAGCGTTGAATCGGGGGGAGAGACCCAGTACTTC. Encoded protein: CSVESGGETQYF. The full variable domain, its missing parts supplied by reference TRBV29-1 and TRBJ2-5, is SAVISQKPSRDICQRGTSLTIQCQVDSQVTMMFWYRQQPGQSLTLIATANQGSEATYESGFVIDKFPISRPNLTFSTLTVSNMSPEDSSIYLCSVESGGETQYFGPGTRLLVL.

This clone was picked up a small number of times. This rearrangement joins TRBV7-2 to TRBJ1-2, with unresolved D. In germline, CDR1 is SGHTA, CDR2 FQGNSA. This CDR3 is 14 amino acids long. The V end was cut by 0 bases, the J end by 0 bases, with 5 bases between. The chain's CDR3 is CASSLAEANYGYTF. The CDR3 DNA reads TGTGCCAGCAGCTTAGCGGAGGCTAACTATGGCTACACCTTC.

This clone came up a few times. The CDR3 region is CASSLSGSPGETQYF. In DNA form, the CDR3 reads TGTGCCAGCAGCTTGAGCGGGAGCCCGGGAGAGACCCAGTACTTC. The V and J genes are TRBV11-2 and TRBJ2-5, with TRBD2 identical over 8 bases. The germline gives CDR1 SGHAT, CDR2 FQNNGV. This CDR3 is built from 15 residues. J lost 4 bases, V lost 3 bases, and 7 bases had no gene match.

CDR3 bases: TGCGCCAGCAGCCAAGACAGGGGGTCCTACAATGAGCAGTTCTTC. Amino acid sequence: CASSQDRGSYNEQFF. This rearrangement joins TRBV4-3 to TRBJ2-1, with 7 bases that match TRBD1. J gave up 1 base and V 0 bases, and 0 bases lay outside the gene matches. This CDR3 spans 15 amino acids. The germline V gene encodes CDR1 LGHNA and CDR2 YSLEER.

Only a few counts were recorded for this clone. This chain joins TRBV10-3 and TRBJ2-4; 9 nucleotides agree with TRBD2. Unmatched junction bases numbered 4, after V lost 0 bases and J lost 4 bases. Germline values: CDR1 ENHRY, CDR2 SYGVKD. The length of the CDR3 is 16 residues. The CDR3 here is CAISESLAGQKNIQYF. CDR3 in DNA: TGTGCCATCAGTGAGTCGCTAGCGGGGCAGAAAAACATTCAGTACTTC.

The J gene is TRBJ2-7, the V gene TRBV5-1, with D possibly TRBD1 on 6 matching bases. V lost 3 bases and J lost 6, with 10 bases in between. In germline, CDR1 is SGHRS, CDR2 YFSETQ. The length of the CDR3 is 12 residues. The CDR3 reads CASSSQGTEQYF. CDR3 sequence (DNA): TGCGCCAGCAGCTCCCAGGGGACCGAGCAGTACTTC.

The DNA of the CDR3 is TGTGCCAGCAGATCGGCGGGCAGACTTGGCAATGAGCAGTTCTTC. It codes for CASRSAGRLGNEQFF. The V call is TRBV6-5, the J call TRBJ2-1; D perhaps matches TRBD2 (5 bases). V dropped 6 bases and J dropped 6 bases, with 18 bases sitting between them. This CDR3 comprises 15 residues. Per germline, CDR1 MNHEY and CDR2 SVGAGI.

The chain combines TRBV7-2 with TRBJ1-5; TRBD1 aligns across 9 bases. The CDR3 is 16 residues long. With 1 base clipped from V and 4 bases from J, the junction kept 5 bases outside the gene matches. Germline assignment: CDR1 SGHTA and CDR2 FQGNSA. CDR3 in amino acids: CASSLVGTGNNQPQHF. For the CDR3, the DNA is TGTGCCAGCAGCTTAGTAGGGACAGGGAATAATCAGCCCCAGCATTTT.

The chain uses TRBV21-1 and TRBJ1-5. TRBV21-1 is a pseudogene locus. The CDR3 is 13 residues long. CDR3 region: CASSWGVGQPQHF. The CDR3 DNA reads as TGTGCCAGCAGCTGGGGAGTAGGCCAGCCCCAGCATTTT.

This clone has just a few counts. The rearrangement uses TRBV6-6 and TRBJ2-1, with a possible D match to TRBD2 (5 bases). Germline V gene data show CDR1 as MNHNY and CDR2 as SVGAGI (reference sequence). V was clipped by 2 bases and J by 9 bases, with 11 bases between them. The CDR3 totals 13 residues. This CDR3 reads CASSYEGSFEQFF. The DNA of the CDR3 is TGTGCCAGCAGTTACGAGGGTTCTTTTGAGCAGTTCTTC.

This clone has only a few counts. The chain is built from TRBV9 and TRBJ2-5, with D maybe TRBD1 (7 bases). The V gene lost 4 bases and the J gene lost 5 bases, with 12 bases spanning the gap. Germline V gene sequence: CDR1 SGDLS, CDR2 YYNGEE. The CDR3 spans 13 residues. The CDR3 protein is CASSPQGRETQYF. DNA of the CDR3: TGTGCCAGCAGCCCACAGGGGAGGGAGACCCAGTACTTC.

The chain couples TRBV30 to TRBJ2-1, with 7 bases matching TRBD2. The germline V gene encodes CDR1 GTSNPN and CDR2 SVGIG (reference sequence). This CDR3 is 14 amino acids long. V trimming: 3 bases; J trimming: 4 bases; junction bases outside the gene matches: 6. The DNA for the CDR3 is TGTGCCTGGAGAGGTAGCGGGCGTTACAATGAGCAGTTCTTC. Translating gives CAWRGSGRYNEQFF.

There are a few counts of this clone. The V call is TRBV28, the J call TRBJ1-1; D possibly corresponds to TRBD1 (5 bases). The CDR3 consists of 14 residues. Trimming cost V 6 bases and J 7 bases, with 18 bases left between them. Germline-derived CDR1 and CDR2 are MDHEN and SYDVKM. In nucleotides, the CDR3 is TGTGCCAGCAGCTCGACCTTTGGGGGGTATGAAGCTTTCTTT. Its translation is CASSSTFGGYEAFF.

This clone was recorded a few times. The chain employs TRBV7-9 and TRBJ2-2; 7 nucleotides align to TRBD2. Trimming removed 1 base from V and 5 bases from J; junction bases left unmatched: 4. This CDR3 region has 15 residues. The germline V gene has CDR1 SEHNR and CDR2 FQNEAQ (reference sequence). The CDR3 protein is CASSLGGSGTGELFF. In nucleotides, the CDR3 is TGTGCCAGCAGCTTAGGCGGGAGTGGAACCGGGGAGCTGTTTTTT.

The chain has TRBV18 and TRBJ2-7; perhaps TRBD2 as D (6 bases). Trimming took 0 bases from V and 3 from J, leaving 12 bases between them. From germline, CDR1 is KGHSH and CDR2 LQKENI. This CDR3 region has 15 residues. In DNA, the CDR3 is TGTGCCAGCTCACCACCGGCGGGGATCGGCTACGAGCAGTACTTC. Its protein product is CASSPPAGIGYEQYF.

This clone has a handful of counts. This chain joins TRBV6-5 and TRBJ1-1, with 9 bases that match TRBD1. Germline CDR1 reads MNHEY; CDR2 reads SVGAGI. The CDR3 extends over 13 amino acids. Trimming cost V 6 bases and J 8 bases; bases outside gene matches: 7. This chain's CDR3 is CASSRDRDFEAFF. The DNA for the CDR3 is TGTGCCAGCAGCCGGGACAGGGACTTCGAAGCTTTCTTT.

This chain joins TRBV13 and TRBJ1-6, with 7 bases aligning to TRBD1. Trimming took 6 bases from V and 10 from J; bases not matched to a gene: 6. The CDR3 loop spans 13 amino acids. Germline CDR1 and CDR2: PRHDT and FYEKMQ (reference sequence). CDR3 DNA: TGTGCCAGCAGTTCTACAGGGGAATCACCCCTCCACTTT. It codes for CASSSTGESPLHF. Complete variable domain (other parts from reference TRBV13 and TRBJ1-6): AAGVIQSPRHLIKEKRETATLKCYPIPRHDTVYWYQQGPGQDPQFLISFYEKMQSDKGSIPDRFSAQQFSDYHSELNMSSLELGDSALYFCASSSTGESPLHFGNGTRLTVT.

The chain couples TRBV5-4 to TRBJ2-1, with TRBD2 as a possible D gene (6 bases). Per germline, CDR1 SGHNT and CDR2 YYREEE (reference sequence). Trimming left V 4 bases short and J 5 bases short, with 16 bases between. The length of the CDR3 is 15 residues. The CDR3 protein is CASSPGGSVHNEQFF. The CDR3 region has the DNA TGTGCCAGCAGCCCCGGGGGTAGTGTCCACAATGAGCAGTTCTTC.

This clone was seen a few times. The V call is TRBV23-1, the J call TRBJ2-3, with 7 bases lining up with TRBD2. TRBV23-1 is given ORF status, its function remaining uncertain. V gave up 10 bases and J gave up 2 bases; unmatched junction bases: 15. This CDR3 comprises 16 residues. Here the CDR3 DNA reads TGCGCCACACAGAGTAACGGGGGGATTACCACAGATACGCAGTATTTT. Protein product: CATQSNGGITTDTQYF.

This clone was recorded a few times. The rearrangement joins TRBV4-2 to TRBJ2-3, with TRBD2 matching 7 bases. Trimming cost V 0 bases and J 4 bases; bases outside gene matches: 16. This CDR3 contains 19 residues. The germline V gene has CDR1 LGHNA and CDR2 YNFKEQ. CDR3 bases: TGTGCCAGCAGCCAAGACCGGTCCCGGGGACTATTCGGCGCAGATACGCAGTATTTT. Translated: CASSQDRSRGLFGADTQYF.

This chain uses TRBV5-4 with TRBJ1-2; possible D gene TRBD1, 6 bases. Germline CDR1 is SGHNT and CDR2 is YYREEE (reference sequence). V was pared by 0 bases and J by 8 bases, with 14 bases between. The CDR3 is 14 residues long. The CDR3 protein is CASSLGGGAEGYTF. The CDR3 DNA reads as TGTGCCAGCAGCTTGGGTGGGGGGGCGGAAGGCTACACCTTC.

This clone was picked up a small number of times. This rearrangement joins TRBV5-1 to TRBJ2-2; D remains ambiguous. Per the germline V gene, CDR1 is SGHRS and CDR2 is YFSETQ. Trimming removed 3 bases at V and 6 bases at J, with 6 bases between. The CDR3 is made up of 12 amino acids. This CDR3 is CASSSGSGELFF. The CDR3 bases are TGCGCCAGCAGCTCCGGGTCCGGGGAGCTGTTTTTT.